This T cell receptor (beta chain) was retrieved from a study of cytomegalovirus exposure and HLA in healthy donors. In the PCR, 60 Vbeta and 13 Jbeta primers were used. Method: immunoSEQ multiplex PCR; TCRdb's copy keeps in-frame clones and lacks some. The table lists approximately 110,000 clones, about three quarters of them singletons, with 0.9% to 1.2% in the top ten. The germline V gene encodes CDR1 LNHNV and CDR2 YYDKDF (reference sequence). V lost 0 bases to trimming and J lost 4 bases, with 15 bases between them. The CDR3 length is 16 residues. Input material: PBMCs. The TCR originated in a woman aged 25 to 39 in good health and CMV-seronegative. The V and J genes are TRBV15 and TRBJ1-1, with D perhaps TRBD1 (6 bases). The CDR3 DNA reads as TGTGCCACCAGCAGAGATCGGGGCAGGGGTTCCACTGAAGCTTTCTTT. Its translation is CATSRDRGRGSTEAFF.